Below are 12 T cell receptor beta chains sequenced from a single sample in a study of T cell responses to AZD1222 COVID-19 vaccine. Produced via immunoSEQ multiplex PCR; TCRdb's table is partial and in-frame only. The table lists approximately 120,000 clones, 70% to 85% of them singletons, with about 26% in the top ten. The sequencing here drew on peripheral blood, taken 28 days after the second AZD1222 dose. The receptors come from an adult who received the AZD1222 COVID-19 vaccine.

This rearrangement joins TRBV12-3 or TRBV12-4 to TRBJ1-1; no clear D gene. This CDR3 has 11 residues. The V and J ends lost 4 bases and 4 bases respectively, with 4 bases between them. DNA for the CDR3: TGTGCCAGCAGTTGGGGCACTGAAGCTTTCTTT. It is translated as CASSWGTEAFF.

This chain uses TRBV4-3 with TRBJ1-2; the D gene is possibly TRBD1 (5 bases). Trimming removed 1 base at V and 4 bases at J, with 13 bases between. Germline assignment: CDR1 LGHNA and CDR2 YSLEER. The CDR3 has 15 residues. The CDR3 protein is CASSQAAGSPYGYTF. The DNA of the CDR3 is TGCGCCAGCAGCCAAGCTGCAGGGAGCCCCTATGGCTACACCTTC.

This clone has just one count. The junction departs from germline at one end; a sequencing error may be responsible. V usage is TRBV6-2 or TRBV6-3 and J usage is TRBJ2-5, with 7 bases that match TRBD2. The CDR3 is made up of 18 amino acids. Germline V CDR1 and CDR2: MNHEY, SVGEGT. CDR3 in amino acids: CASSYSEGRSGLQGTQYF. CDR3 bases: TGTGCCAGCAGTTACTCCGAAGGACGTAGCGGGTTACAAGGGACCCAGTACTTC.

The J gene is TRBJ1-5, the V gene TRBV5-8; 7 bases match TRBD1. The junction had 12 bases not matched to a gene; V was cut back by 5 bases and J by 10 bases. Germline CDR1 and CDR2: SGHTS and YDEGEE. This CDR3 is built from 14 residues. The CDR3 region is CASSPGTAPSPQHF. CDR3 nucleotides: TGTGCCAGCAGTCCCGGGACAGCTCCCTCCCCCCAGCATTTT.

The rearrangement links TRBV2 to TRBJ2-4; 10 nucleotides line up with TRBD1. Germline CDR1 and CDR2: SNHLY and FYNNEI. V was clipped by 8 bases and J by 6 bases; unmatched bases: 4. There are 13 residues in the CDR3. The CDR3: CASGQGVVNIQYF. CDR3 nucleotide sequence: TGTGCCAGCGGACAGGGGGTGGTAAACATTCAGTACTTC.

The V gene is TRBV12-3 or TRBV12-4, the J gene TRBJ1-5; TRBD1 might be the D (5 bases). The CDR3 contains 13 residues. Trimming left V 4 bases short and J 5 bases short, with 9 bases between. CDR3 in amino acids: CASSYAGDQPQHF. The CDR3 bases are TGTGCCAGCAGTTATGCGGGGGATCAGCCCCAGCATTTT.

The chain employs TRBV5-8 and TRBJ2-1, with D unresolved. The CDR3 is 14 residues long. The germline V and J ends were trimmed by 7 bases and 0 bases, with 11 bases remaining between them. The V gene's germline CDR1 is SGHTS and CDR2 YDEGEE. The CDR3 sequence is CASLSLSSYNEQFF. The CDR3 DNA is TGTGCCAGCCTTTCCCTGAGCTCCTACAATGAGCAGTTCTTC.

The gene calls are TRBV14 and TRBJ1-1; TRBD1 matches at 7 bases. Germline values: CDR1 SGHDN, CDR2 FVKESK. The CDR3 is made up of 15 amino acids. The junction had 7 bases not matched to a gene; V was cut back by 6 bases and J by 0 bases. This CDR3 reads CASSNTGVLNTEAFF. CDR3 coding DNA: TGTGCCAGCAGTAACACAGGGGTCCTGAACACTGAAGCTTTCTTT.

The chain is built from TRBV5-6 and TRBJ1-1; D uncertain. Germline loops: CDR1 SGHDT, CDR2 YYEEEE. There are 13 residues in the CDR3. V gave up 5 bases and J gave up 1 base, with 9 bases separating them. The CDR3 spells CASSGRWNTEAFF. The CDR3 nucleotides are TGTGCCAGCAGTGGTCGGTGGAACACTGAAGCTTTCTTT. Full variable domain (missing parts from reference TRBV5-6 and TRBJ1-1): DAGVTQSPTHLIKTRGQQVTLRCSPKSGHDTVSWYQQALGQGPQFIFQYYEEEERQRGNFPDRFSGHQFPNYSSELNVNALLLGDSALYLCASSGRWNTEAFFGQGTRLTVV.

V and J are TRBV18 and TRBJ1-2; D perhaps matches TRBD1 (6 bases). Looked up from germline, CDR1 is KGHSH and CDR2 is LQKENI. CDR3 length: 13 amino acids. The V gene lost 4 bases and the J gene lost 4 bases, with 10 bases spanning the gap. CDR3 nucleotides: TGTGCCAGCTCACAAGAACAGGGCTATGGCTACACCTTC. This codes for CASSQEQGYGYTF. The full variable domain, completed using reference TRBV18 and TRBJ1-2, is NAGVMQNPRHLVRRRGQEARLRCSPMKGHSHVYWYRQLPEEGLKFMVYLQKENIIDESGMPKERFSAEFPKEGPSILRIQQVVRGDSAAYFCASSQEQGYGYTFGSGTRLTVV.

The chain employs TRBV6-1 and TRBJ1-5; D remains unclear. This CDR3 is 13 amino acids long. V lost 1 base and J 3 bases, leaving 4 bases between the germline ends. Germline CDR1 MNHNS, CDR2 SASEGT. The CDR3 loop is CASSEVNNQPQHF. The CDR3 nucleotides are TGTGCCAGCAGTGAAGTCAACAATCAGCCCCAGCATTTT.

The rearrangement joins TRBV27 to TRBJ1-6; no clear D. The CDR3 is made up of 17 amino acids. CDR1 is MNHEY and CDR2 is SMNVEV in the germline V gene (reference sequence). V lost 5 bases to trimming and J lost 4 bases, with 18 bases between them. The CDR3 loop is CASSLVGPGIYNSPLHF. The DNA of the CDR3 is TGTGCCAGCAGTCTTGTCGGACCGGGCATTTATAATTCACCCCTCCACTTT.